This section outlines one T cell receptor beta chain sequence together with its context. Its antigen remains unknown. In generating TCR beta cDNA, 5'RACE template switching with UMIs was used. For each CDR3 protein, TCRdb gives one entry from its re-call of the 5' RACE reads, without DNA. Recorded here are roughly 3,400 distinct CDR3 sequences; the top ten clones represent about 30%. The record originates from a study of T cells expressing NK-cell markers. Study information: Seven of the eight sequenced donors were HCMV-seropositive; one was seronegative.

Whole-study results and caveats: The leading position in the CD3+CD56-NKG2C+ fraction of a handful of donors also went to these clonotypes. Each of six donors carried dominant NKG2C+ clonotypes accounting for about 1.0-8% of CD8+ T cells.

The receptor was derived from a woman aged 18-30 years in good health. Sequencing was carried out using blood T cells: a sorted CD56 or NKG2C T cell subset, CD4+ or CD8+ T cells, or bulk PBMC T cells (not recorded which).

The CDR3: CASSLKISYNEQFF. The chain has TRBV12-3 or TRBV12-4 and TRBJ2-1. The CDR3 loop spans 14 amino acids.